This is a list of T cell receptor beta chains from one sample in a study of T cells after yellow fever vaccination. TCRdb re-derived calls from the 5' RACE reads in MiXCR, one entry per CDR3 protein. The sample lists about 360,000 distinct CDR3 sequences; 6.2% were seen once. This material consisted of PBMCs, taken 5 days after the yellow fever booster vaccination. The receptor source for this set is a man between 25 and 39 years old who received the YFV17D yellow fever vaccine. Both conserved end residues are part of each CDR3. A D gene is named only where the DNA matches it firmly.

D | J | V | CDR3
TRBD1 | TRBJ2-1 | TRBV7-8 | CASSLDRGVGNEQFF
. | TRBJ2-2 | TRBV12-3/TRBV12-4 | CASSGGRTGELFF
. | TRBJ2-5 | TRBV5-1 | CASRDGGSRGETQYF
. | TRBJ2-5 | TRBV20-1 | CSAQEPGIQETQYF
. | TRBJ2-1 | TRBV14 | CASSPKPYNEQFF
. | TRBJ1-5 | TRBV10-3 | CAISEAQGSLQPQHF
. | TRBJ2-7 | TRBV18 | CASSGPDRPPYEQYF
. | TRBJ2-1 | TRBV10-3 | CAISDPPRGGNEQFF
. | TRBJ1-5 | TRBV20-1 | CSASWGGDQPQHF
. | TRBJ2-6 | TRBV20-1 | CSLRGVPGDRGANVLTF
. | TRBJ2-1 | TRBV6-5 | CASSYSPAFRGSEQFF
. | TRBJ1-5 | TRBV20-1 | CSAAVNSNQPQHF
. | TRBJ2-7 | TRBV6-5 | CASSYSPDLYEQYF
TRBD1 | TRBJ2-2 | TRBV10-3 | CAISGRDRISGELFF
. | TRBJ1-2 | TRBV18 | CASSPGGADGYTF
. | TRBJ2-5 | TRBV12-3/TRBV12-4 | CASSPQAAFQETQYF
TRBD2 | TRBJ2-1 | TRBV20-1 | CSAAGLAGGPGYNEQFF
. | TRBJ2-4 | TRBV12-3/TRBV12-4 | CASSSGREYPKNIQYF
TRBD1 | TRBJ2-3 | TRBV5-1 | CASSSTGGADTQYF
. | TRBJ2-2 | TRBV29-1 | CSVTTGTHTGELFF
. | TRBJ1-3 | TRBV5-4 | CASSSMTRSGNTIYF
TRBD1 | TRBJ2-2 | TRBV7-3 | CASRPGTDGGELFF
TRBD1 | TRBJ1-1 | TRBV5-1 | CASSPRTGTMNTEAFF